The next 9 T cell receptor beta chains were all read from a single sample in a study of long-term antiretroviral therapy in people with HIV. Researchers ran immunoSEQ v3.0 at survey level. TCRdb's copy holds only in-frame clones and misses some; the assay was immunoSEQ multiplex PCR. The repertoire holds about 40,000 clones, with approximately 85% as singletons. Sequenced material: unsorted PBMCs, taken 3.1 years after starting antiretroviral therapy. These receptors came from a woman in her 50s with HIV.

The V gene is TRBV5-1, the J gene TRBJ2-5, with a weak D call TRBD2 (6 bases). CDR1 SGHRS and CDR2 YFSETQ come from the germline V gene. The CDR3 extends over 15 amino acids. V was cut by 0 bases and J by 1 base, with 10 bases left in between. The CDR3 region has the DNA TGCGCCAGCAGCTTGGGGACTATGATCCAAGAGACCCAGTACTTC. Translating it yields CASSLGTMIQETQYF.

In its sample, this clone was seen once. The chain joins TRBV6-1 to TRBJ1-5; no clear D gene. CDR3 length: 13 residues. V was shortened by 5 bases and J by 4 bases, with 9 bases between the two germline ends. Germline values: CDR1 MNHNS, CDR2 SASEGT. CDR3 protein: CASSSLENQPQHF. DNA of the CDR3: TGTGCCAGCAGTTCTCTGGAGAATCAGCCCCAGCATTTT.

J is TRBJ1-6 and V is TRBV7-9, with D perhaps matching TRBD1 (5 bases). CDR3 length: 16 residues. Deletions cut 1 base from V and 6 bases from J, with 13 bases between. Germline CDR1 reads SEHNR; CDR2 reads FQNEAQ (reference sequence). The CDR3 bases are TGTGCCAGCAGCTTAGAAACGCCAGGGAGTAATTCACCCCTCCACTTT. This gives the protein CASSLETPGSNSPLHF. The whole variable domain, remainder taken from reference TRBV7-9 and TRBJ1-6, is DTGVSQNPRHKITKRGQNVTFRCDPISEHNRLYWYRQTLGQGPEFLTYFQNEAQLEKSRLLSDRFSAERPKGSFSTLEIQRTEQGDSAMYLCASSLETPGSNSPLHFGNGTRLTVT.

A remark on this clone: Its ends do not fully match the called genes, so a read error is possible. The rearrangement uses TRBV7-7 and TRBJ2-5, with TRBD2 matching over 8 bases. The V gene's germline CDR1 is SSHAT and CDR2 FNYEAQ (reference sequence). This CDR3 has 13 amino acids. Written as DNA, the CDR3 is TGTGCTAGCAGCCCCCGGGAGGGAGAGACCCAGTACTTC. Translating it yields CASSPREGETQYF.

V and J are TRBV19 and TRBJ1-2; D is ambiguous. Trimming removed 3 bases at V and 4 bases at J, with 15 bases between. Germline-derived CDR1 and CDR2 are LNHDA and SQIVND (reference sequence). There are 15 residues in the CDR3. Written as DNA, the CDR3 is TGTGCCAGTAGTATGCGTCAGGCCAAGGTCTATGGCTACACCTTC. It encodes CASSMRQAKVYGYTF.

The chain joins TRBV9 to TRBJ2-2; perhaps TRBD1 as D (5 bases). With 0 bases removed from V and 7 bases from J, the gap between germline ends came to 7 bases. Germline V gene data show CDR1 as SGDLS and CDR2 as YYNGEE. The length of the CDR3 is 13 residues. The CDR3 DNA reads TGTGCCAGCAGCGTAGACCAGGGCGGGGAGCTGTTTTTT. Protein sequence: CASSVDQGGELFF.

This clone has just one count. The CDR3 coding sequence is TGCAGCGTTGCCGCCCAGGGAAGGGAAACAGATACGCAGTATTTT. Its translation is CSVAAQGRETDTQYF. This chain connects TRBV29-1 to TRBJ2-3, with TRBD1 as a possible D gene (5 bases). The V gene's germline CDR1 is SQVTM and CDR2 ANQGSEA. The CDR3 covers 15 residues. The ends were cut back, 4 bases at V and 3 bases at J, with 17 bases in the middle.

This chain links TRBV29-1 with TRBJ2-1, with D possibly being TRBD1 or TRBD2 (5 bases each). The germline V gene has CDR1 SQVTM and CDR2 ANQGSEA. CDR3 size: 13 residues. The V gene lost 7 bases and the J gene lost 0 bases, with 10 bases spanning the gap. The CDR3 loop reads CSDRTGSYNEQFF. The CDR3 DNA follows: TGCAGCGACAGGACTGGCTCCTACAATGAGCAGTTCTTC.

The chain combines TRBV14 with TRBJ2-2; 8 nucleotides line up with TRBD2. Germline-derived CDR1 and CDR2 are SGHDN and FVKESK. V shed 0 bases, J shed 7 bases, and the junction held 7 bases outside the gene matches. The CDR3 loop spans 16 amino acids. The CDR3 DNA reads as TGTGCCAGCAGCCAAGATATTAGCGGGGTTAACGGGGAGCTGTTTTTT. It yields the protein CASSQDISGVNGELFF.